This T cell receptor beta chain was identified during a study of neurological immune-mediated disorders. This CDR3 spans 14 amino acids. V lost 7 bases to trimming and J lost 4 bases, with 15 bases between them. Germline CDR1 and CDR2: MNHEY and SVGAGI. About this clonotype itself: Antigen: not known. A single base separates this from a much larger clone, so it may be a read error.

Study observations and caveats: HTLV-1-associated myelopathy had the most TCR clonal expansion, while multiple sclerosis had the least, a level that fell below healthy controls.

The cDNA came from 5'RACE with 10-nucleotide random UMIs. TCRdb re-called the 5' RACE reads through MiXCR, storing one row per CDR3 protein. Of around 26,000 distinct CDR3 sequences detected, about 3% appear once; the ten largest clones hold 6% to 8%. The TCR originated in a woman aged 25 to 45 with multiple sclerosis. The rearrangement joins TRBV6-5 to TRBJ2-3; D may be TRBD2 (5 bases). The sample consisted of PBMCs. The CDR3 DNA is TGTGCCAGCACTCTACTAGGGAAGGCAGATACGCAGTATTTT. It codes for CASTLLGKADTQYF.